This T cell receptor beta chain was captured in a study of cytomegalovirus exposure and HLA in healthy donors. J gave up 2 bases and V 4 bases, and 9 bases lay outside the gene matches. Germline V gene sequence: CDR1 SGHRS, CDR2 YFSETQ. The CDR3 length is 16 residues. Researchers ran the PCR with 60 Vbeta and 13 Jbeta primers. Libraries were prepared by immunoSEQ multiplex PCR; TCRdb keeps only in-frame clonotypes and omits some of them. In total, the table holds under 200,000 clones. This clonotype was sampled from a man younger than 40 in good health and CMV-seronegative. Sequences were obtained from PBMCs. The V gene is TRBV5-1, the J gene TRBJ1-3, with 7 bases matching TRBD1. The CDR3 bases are TGCGCCAGCAGCGAGAACCCCAGGGGGGCTGGAAACACCATATATTTT. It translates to CASSENPRGAGNTIYF. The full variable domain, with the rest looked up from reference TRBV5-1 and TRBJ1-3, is KAGVTQTPRYLIKTRGQQVTLSCSPISGHRSVSWYQQTPGQGLQFLFEYFSETQRNKGNFPGRFSGRQFSNSRSEMNVSTLELGDSALYLCASSENPRGAGNTIYFGEGSWLTVV.